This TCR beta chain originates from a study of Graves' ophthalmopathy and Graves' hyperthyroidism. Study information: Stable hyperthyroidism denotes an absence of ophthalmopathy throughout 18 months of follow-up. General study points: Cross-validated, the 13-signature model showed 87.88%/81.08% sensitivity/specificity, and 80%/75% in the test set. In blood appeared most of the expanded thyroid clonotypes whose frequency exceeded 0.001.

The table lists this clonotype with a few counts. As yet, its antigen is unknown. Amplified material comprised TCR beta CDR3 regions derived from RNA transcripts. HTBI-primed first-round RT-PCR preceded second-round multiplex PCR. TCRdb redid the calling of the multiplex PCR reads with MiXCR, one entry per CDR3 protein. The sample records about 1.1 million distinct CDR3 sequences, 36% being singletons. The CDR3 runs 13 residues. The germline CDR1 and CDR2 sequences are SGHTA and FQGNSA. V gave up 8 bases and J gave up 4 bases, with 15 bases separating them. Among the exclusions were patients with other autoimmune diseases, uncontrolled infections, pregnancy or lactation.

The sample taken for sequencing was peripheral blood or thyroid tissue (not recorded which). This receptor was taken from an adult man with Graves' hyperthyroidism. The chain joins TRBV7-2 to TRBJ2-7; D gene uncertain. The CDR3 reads CASGPVSGYEQYF. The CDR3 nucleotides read TGTGCCAGCGGACCGGTGTCGGGTTACGAGCAGTACTTC.